This T cell receptor (beta chain) appears in the sequencing data of a study of early T cells in non-severe SARS-CoV-2 infection (dated by TCRdb to about 2021). In terms of the full investigation: Bulk RNA from unsorted whole blood was used for TCR sequencing, so alpha and beta chains could not be paired. The paper as a whole reports these results and caveats: VDJdb matching was skewed toward anti-spike CD8 responses and likely underestimated virus-specific expansions by missing private and CD4 specificities.

V is pared back by 3 bases and J by 5 bases, with 11 bases lying between the germline termini. From its cysteine to its phenylalanine, the CDR3 spans 13 amino acids. This entry keeps only the CDR3 DNA: 39 bases, framed from base 1. A case-control design nested within a healthcare worker cohort in London, UK, was used, with weekly nasopharyngeal swab PCR tests and blood sampling performed. Healthcare workers were recruited between 23 and 31 March 2020, during the week of the UK lockdown, and were followed weekly for up to roughly 15 weeks. In its sample, this clonotype was seen a few times. Its recognized antigen is unknown. Base qualities are missing; no much larger clone stands one base away. The method behind the library was 5' RACE. Sequencing was performed on a NextSeq 500. In the TCR library protocol, unique molecular identifiers were attached to individual cDNA molecules to correct for PCR bias and sequencing error. Sequencing covered both TCR alpha and beta chains, and within each sample the abundances of alpha and beta sequences were tightly co-correlated. The original methods were these. Decombinator V4 was used to annotate TCR sequences for V gene, J gene and CDR3. Expanded TCRs were defined as changing significantly between any two time points under a Poisson model with p below 0.0001. TCR abundances were normalised to the total number of TCRs sequenced in each sample and reported as counts per million. MAIT TCRs were defined by TRAV1-2 paired with TRAJ12, TRAJ20 or TRAJ33, and iNKT TCRs by TRAV10 paired with TRAJ18. VDJdb, accessed on 1 November 2021, was searched for TCRs annotated for CMV, EBV and SARS-CoV-2, and TCRs annotated for more than one antigen were excluded. The raw public reads went through TCRdb reprocessing: fastp at Q25, MiXCR clone calling, in-frame beta chains kept. Each record represents a unique CDR3 protein, reported with the most common genes and DNA among its rows. The V and J calls were not made by the authors but by TCRdb's processing. This sample has about 69,000 distinct CDR3 sequences in its table, and 12% of those were observed once. Of the sample, 5% to 6.5% falls within the top ten clones.

This chain joins TRBV12-3 or TRBV12-4 to TRBJ2-7; the D gene is perhaps TRBD1, on 5 matching bases. The sequence came from an adult who was a healthcare worker with PCR-confirmed SARS-CoV-2 infection or an uninfected control (not recorded which). Sequences were obtained from whole blood. The CDR3 is CASSLGRAHEQYF. The nucleotides are TGTGCCAGCAGTTTGGGCAGGGCCCACGAGCAGTACTTC.